The clone carrying this T cell receptor (beta chain) was counted only a few times. Its antigen is undetermined. The entry originates in a study of cytotoxic CD8 clonotypes in ibrutinib-treated CLL. The overall study: Investigators reported 25 or so partial and 2 complete responses; after median 68 months, approximately 15 patients remained remitted and roughly 12 progressed. Overall study findings and caveats: Rising at ibrutinib response, clonality subsequently fell back toward baseline at progression.

CDR1 is MDHEN and CDR2 is SYDVKM in the germline V gene. The CDR3 extends over 17 amino acids. V gave up 5 bases and J gave up 0 bases; unmatched junction bases: 9. The source of about 1.9 micrograms of genomic DNA for TCR beta libraries was cryopreserved PBMCs. Assay used: immunoSEQ multiplex PCR; TCRdb lists only in-frame clones, some missing. The sample holds about 39,000 clones; approximately 71% are singletons and the top ten take roughly 6.9%. The chain links TRBV28 to TRBJ2-1; 8 bases map to TRBD2. The receptor's source is a human donor with chronic lymphocytic leukemia. Specimen: PBMCs, collected at disease progression, from a patient treated with ibrutinib. CDR3 residues: CASSLLLAGNSYNEQFF. As DNA, the CDR3 is TGTGCCAGCAGTCTTTTATTAGCGGGAAACTCCTACAATGAGCAGTTCTTC. Filled out from reference TRBV28 and TRBJ2-1, the complete variable domain reads DVKVTQSSRYLVKRTGEKVFLECVQDMDHENMFWYRQDPGLGLRLIYFSYDVKMKEKGDIPEGYSVSREKKERFSLILESASTNQTSMYLCASSLLLAGNSYNEQFFGPGTRLTVL.